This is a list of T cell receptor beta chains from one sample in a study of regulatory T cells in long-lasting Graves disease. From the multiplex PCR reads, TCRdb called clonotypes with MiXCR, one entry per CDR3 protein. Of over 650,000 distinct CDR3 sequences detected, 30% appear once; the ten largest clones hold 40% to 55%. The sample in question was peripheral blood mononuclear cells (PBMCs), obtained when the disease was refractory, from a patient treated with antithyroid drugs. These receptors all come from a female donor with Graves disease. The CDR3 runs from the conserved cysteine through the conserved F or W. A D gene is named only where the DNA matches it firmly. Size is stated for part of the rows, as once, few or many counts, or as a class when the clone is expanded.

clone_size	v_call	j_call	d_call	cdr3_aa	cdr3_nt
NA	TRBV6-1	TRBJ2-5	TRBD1	CASSDLTGVETQYF	TGTGCCAGCAGTGACCTGACAGGGGTTGAGACCCAGTACTTC
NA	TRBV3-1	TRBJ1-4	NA	CAGSQDLVSANEKLFF	TGTGCCGGCAGCCAAGACCTAGTATCGGCTAATGAAAAACTGTTTTTT
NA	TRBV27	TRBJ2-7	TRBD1	CASSPPGQAPWEQYF	TGTGCCAGCAGTCCCCCGGGACAGGCCCCGTGGGAGCAGTACTTC
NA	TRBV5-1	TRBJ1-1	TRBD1	CASSAQQGVGAEAFF	TGCGCCAGCAGCGCCCAGCAGGGGGTCGGCGCTGAAGCTTTCTTT
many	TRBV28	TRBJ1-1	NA	CASSLWDKNTEAFF	TGTGCCAGCAGTTTATGGGACAAGAACACTGAAGCTTTCTTT
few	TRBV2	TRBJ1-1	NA	CAKAVGTEAFF	TGTGCCAAGGCGGTGGGGACTGAAGCTTTCTTT
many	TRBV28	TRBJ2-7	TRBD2	CASMLAGGYEQYF	TGTGCCAGCATGTTAGCGGGAGGCTACGAGCAGTACTTC
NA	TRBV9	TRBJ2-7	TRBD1	CASSLGQGGLTGEQYF	TGTGCCAGCAGCCTAGGACAGGGTGGCCTTACGGGCGAGCAGTACTTC
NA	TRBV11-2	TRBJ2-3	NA	CASSLDPGTDTQYF	TGTGCCAGCAGCTTGGACCCTGGCACAGATACGCAGTATTTT
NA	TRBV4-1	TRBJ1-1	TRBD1	CASNFRDSNTEAFF	TGCGCCAGCAACTTCCGGGACAGCAACACTGAAGCTTTCTTT
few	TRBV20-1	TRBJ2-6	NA	CSARDSRESGANVLTF	TGCAGTGCTAGAGACTCCAGGGAGTCTGGGGCCAACGTCCTGACTTTC
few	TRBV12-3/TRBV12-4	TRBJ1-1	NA	CVSAVNTEAFF	TGTGTTTCGGCTGTGAACACTGAAGCTTTCTTT
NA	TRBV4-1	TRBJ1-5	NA	CASSQVGGLGQPQHF	TGCGCCAGCAGCCAGGTGGGGGGGCTCGGTCAGCCCCAGCATTTT
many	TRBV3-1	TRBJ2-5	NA	CASSQGRGGTQYF	TGTGCCAGCAGCCAAGGCAGGGGTGGGACCCAGTACTTC
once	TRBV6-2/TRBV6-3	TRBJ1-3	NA	CASSRRQPSGNTIYF	TGTGCCAGCAGCAGAAGGCAGCCCTCTGGAAACACCATATATTTT
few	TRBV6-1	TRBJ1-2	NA	CASRRGDLFHSYTF	TGTGCCAGCAGACGGGGGGACCTATTTCATAGCTACACCTTC
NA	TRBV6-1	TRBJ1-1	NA	CASSPIQNTEAFF	TGTGCCAGCAGCCCGATACAGAACACTGAAGCTTTCTTT
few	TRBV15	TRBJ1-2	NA	CATSREGSSYGYTF	TGTGCCACCAGCAGGGAGGGTAGTAGCTATGGCTACACCTTC
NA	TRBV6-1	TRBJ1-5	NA	CASSESGAGGQPQHF	TGTGCCAGCAGTGAAAGCGGGGCCGGCGGGCAGCCCCAGCATTTT
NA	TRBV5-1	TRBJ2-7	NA	CASSPLNTYEQYF	TGCGCCAGCAGCCCCCTGAACACCTACGAGCAGTACTTC
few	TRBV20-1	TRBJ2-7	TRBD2	CSAIILGRTSGRTHEQYF	TGCAGTGCCATTATACTAGGCCGGACTAGCGGGAGAACCCACGAGCAGTACTTC
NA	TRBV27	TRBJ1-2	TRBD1	CASSFLGQETYGYTF	TGTGCCAGCAGTTTCCTCGGACAGGAAACCTATGGCTACACCTTC
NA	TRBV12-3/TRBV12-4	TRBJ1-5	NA	CASNPSGGRSNQPQHF	TGTGCCAGCAACCCCAGTGGGGGTCGTAGCAATCAGCCCCAGCATTTT
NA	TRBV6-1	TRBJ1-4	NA	CASSNPSGRLNEKLFF	TGTGCCAGCAGCAACCCCTCGGGCAGGTTGAATGAAAAACTGTTTTTT
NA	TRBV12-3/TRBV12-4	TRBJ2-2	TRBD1	CASRATGAGELFF	TGTGCCAGCAGGGCCACAGGGGCCGGGGAGCTGTTTTTT
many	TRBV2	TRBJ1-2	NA	CASSERDNYGYTF	TGTGCCAGCAGTGAGCGGGACAACTATGGCTACACCTTC